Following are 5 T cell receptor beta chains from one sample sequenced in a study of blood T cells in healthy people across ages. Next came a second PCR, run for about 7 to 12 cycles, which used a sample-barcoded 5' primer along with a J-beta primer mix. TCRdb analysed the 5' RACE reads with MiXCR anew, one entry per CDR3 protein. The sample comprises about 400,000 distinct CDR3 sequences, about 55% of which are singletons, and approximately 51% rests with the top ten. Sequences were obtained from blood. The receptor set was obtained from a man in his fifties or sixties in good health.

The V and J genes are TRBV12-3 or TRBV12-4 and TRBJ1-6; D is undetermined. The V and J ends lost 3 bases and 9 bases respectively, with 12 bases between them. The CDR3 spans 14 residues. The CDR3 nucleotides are TGTGCCAGCAGTTTCAGGTGGGCGGGTTCACCCCTCCACTTT. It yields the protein CASSFRWAGSPLHF.

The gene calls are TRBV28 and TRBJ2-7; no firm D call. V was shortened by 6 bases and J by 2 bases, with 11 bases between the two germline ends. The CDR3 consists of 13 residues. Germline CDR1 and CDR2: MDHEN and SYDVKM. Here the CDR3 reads CASSALNPYEQYF. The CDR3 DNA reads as TGTGCCAGCAGCGCCCTGAATCCCTACGAGCAGTACTTC.

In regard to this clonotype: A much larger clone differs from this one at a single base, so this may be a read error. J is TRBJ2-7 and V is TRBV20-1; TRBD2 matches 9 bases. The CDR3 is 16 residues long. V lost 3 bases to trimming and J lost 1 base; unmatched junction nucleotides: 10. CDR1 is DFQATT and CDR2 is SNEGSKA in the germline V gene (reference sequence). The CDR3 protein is CSARSHGTSTSYEQYF. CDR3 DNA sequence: TGCAGTGCTAGGAGTCACGGGACTAGCACTTCCTACGAGCAGTACTTC.

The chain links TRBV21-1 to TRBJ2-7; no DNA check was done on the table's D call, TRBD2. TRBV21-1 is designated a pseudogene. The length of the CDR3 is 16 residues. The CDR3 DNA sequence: TGTGCCAGCAGCAACCAAGTACTAGCGGGAGAAGGAGAGCAGTACTTC. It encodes CASSNQVLAGEGEQYF.

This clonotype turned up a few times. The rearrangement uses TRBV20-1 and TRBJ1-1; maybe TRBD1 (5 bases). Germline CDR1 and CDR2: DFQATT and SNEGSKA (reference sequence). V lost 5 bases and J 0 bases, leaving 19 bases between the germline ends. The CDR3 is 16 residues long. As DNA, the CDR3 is TGCAGTGCTTTCCCCCGAGGGCAGGGTGTGAACACTGAAGCTTTCTTT. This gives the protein CSAFPRGQGVNTEAFF.